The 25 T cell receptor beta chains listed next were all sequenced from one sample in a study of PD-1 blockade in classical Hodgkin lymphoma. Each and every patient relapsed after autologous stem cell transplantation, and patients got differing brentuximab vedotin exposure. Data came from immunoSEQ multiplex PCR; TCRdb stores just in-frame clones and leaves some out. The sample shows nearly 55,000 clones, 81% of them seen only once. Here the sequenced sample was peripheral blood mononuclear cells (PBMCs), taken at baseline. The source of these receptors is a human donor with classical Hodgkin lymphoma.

The CDR3 protein is CASSLAGQGGDTQYF. The DNA of the CDR3 is TGCGCCAGCAGCTTGGCAGGACAGGGGGGAGATACGCAGTATTTT. The chain uses TRBV5-1 and TRBJ2-3, with TRBD1 identical over 10 bases. Germline loops: CDR1 SGHRS, CDR2 YFSETQ. This CDR3 has 15 residues. J gave up 5 bases and V 0 bases, and 3 bases lay outside the gene matches.

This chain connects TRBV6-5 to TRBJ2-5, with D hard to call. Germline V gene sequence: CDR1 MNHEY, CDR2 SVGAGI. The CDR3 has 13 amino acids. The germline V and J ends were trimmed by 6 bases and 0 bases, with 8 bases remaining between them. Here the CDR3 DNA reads TGTGCCAGCAGGGCCAGCTACCAAGAGACCCAGTACTTC. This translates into CASRASYQETQYF.

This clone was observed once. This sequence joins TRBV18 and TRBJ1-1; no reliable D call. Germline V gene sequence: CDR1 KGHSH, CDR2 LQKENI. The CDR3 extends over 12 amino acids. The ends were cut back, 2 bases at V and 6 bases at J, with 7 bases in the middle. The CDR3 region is CASSPGQAEAFF. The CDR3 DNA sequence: TGTGCCAGCTCACCAGGGCAGGCTGAAGCTTTCTTT.

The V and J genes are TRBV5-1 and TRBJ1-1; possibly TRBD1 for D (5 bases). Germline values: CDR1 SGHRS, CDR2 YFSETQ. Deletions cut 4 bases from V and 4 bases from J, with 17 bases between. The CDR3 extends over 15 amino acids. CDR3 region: CASSPLGVHPTEAFF. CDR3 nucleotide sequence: TGCGCCAGCAGCCCTCTAGGGGTCCATCCCACTGAAGCTTTCTTT.

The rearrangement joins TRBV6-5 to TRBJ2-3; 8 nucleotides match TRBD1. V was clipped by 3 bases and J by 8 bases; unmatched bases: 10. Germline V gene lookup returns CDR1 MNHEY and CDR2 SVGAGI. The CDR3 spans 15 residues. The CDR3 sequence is CASSYDRQGRVTQYF. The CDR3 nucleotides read TGTGCCAGCAGTTATGATAGACAGGGGCGCGTTACGCAGTATTTT.

CDR3 sequence: CASGRDIEAFF. In DNA form, the CDR3 reads TGTGCCAGCGGCCGGGATATTGAAGCTTTCTTT. The gene calls are TRBV28 and TRBJ1-1, with D unresolved. Germline CDR1 and CDR2: MDHEN and SYDVKM. V lost 8 bases, J lost 7 bases, and 11 bases lay in between. The CDR3 covers 11 residues.

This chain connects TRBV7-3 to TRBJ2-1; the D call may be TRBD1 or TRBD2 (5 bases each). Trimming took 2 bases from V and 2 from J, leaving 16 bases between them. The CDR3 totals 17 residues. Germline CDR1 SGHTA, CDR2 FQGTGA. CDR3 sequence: CASSLGVGDGTYNEQFF. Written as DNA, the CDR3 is TGTGCCAGCAGCTTAGGGGTGGGGGACGGTACCTACAATGAGCAGTTCTTC. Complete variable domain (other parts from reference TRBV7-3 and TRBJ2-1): GAGVSQTPSNKVTEKGKYVELRCDPISGHTALYWYRQSLGQGPEFLIYFQGTGAADDSGLPNDRFFAVRPEGSVSTLKIQRTERGDSAVYLCASSLGVGDGTYNEQFFGPGTRLTVL.

CDR3 coding DNA: TGTGCCAGTACCCGACAGGTCCGATACAATCAGCCCCAGCATTTT. Translation: CASTRQVRYNQPQHF. The rearrangement uses TRBV19 and TRBJ1-5, with D tentatively TRBD1 (6 bases). Per the germline V gene, CDR1 is LNHDA and CDR2 is SQIVND (reference sequence). Deletions cut 7 bases from V and 3 bases from J, with 16 bases between. CDR3 length: 15 amino acids.

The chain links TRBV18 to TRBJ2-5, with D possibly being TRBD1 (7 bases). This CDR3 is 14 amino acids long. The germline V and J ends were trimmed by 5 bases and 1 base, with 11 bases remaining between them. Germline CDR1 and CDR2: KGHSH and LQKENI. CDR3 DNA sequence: TGTGCCAGCTCAGCGGGACAGACCCAAGAGACCCAGTACTTC. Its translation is CASSAGQTQETQYF.

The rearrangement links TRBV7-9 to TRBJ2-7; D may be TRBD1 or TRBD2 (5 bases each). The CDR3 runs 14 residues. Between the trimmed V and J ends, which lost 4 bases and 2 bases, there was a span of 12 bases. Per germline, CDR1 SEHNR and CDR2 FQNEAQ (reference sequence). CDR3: CASSSGTLAYEQYV. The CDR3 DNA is TGTGCCAGCAGCTCCGGGACCCTCGCCTACGAGCAGTACGTC.

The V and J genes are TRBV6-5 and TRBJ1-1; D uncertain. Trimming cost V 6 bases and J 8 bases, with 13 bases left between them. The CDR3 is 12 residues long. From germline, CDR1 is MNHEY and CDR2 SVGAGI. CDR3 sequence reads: CASREGFSEAFF. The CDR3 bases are TGTGCCAGCAGAGAAGGGTTTTCAGAAGCTTTCTTT.

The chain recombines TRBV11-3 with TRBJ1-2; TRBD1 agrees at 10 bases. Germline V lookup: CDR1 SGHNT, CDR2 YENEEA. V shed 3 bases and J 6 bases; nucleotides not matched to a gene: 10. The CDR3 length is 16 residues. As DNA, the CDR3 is TGTGCCAGCAGCTTCAGGCTCGACAGGGGGCTGAATGGCTACACCTTC. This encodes CASSFRLDRGLNGYTF.

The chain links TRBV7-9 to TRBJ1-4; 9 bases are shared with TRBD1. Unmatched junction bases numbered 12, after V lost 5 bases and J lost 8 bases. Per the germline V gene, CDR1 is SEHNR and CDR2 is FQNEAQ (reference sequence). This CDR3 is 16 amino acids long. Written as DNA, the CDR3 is TGTGCCAGCAGCAATAGTGCGTACAGGGGGCGCGAAAAACTGTTTTTT. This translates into CASSNSAYRGREKLFF.

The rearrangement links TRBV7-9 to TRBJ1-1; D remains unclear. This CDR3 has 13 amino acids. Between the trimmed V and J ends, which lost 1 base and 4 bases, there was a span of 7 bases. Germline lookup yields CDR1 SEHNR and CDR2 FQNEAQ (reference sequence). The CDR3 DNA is TGTGCCAGCAGCTTAGGGAGGACCACTGAAGCTTTCTTT. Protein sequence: CASSLGRTTEAFF. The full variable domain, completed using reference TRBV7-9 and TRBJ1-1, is DTGVSQNPRHKITKRGQNVTFRCDPISEHNRLYWYRQTLGQGPEFLTYFQNEAQLEKSRLLSDRFSAERPKGSFSTLEIQRTEQGDSAMYLCASSLGRTTEAFFGQGTRLTVV.

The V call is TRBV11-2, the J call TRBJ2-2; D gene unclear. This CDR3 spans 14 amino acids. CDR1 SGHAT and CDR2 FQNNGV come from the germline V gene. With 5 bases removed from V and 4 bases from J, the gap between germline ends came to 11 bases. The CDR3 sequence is CASSPRRVTGELFF. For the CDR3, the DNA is TGTGCCAGCAGCCCCAGAAGGGTCACCGGGGAGCTGTTTTTT.

The CDR3 DNA sequence: TGCAGTGCGCCGCGGGGAGATACGCAGTATTTT. Encoded protein: CSAPRGDTQYF. The chain has TRBV20-1 and TRBJ2-3; tentative D call: TRBD2 (6 bases). Trimming pared 6 bases from V and 5 bases from J, leaving 9 bases between. There are 11 residues in the CDR3. Germline CDR1 and CDR2: DFQATT and SNEGSKA (reference sequence).

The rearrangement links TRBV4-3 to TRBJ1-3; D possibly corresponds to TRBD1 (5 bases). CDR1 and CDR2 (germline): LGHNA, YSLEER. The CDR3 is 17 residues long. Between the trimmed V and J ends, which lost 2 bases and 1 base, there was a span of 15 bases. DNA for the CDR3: TGCGCCAGCAGCCAAAGGGGAGTACCTGGTTCTGGAAACACCATATATTTT. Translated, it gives CASSQRGVPGSGNTIYF.

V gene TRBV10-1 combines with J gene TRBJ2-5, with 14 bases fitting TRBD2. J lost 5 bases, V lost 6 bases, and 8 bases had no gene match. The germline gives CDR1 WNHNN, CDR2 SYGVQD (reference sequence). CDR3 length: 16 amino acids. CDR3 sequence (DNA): TGCGCCAGCAGCACTGGGACTAGCGGGAGTGGGGAGACCCAGTACTTC. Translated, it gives CASSTGTSGSGETQYF.

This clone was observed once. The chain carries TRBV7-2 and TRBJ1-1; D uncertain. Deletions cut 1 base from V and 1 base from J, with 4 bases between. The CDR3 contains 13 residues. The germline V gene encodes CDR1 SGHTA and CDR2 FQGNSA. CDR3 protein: CASSLGRNTEAFF. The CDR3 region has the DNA TGTGCCAGCAGCTTAGGAAGGAACACTGAAGCTTTCTTT.

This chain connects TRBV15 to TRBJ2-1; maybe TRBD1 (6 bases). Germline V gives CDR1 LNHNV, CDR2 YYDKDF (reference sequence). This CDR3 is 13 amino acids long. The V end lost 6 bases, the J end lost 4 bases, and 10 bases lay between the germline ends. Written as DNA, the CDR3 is TGTGCCACCAGGTGGACAGTTTACAATGAGCAGTTCTTC. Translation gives CATRWTVYNEQFF.

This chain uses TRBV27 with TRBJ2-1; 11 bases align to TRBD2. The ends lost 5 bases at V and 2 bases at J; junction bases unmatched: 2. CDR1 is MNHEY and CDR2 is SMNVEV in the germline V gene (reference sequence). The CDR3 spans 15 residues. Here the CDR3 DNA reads TGTGCCAGCAGTATTAGCGGGAGGGCCTACAATGAGCAGTTCTTC. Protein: CASSISGRAYNEQFF.

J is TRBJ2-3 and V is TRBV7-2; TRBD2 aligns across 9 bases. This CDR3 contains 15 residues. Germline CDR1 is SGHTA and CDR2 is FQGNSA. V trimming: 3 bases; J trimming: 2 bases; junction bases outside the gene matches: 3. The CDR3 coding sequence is TGTGCCAGCAGCTTCGCTAGCGGGACCACAGATACGCAGTATTTT. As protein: CASSFASGTTDTQYF.

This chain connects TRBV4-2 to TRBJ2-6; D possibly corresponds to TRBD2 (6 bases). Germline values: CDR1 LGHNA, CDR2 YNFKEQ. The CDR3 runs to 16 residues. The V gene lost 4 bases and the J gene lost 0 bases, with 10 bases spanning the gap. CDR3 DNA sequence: TGTGCCAGCAGCCCGGGACTTTACTCTGGGGCCAACGTCCTGACTTTC. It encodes CASSPGLYSGANVLTF.

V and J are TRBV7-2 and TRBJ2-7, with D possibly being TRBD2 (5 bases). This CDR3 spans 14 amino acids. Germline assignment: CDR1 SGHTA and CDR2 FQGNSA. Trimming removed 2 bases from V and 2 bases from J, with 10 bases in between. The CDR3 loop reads CASSLYRGTYEQYF. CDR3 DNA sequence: TGTGCCAGCAGCTTATACCGAGGGACCTACGAGCAGTACTTC. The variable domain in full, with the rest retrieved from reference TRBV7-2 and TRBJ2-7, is GAGVSQSPSNKVTEKGKDVELRCDPISGHTALYWYRQSLGQGLEFLIYFQGNSAPDKSGLPSDRFSAERTGGSVSTLTIQRTQQEDSAVYLCASSLYRGTYEQYFGPGTRLTVT.

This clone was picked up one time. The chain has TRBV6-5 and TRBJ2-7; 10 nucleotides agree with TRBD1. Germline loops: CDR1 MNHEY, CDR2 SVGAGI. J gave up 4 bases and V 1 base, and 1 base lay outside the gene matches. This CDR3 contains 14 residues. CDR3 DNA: TGTGCCAGCAGTTACTGGGGACAGGGGTACGAGCAGTACTTC. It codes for CASSYWGQGYEQYF.